Below are 16 T cell receptor beta chains sequenced from a single sample in a study of T cell repertoires in cytomegalovirus infection. What these receptors recognize is not known. One entry per CDR3 protein results from TCRdb running MiXCR on the reads. The repertoire has about 78,000 distinct CDR3 sequences, 40% of them found once; the top ten carry approximately 93%. The source material was CD8+ T cells from cultured PBMCs, sampled from culture after CMV antigen stimulation. Every receptor here comes from a human donor in good health (CMV status not recorded). Some clones in this sample may be carry-over from other donors' samples.

The chain joins TRBV7-2 to TRBJ2-1; 9 bases are a match to TRBD1. V gave up 2 bases and J gave up 6 bases; unmatched junction bases: 5. CDR1 is SGHTA, CDR2 FQGNSA, per germline. The CDR3 contains 15 residues. The CDR3 here is CASSLNRGRANEQFF. The CDR3 DNA reads as TGTGCCAGCAGCTTAAACAGGGGGCGTGCCAATGAGCAGTTCTTC.

This clonotype was seen only a few times. V gene TRBV29-1 combines with J gene TRBJ2-2, with TRBD2 identical over 8 bases. J lost 3 bases, V lost 8 bases, and 8 bases had no gene match. The CDR3 covers 14 residues. Looked up from germline, CDR1 is SQVTM and CDR2 is ANQGSEA. Written as DNA, the CDR3 is TGCAGCCCCCTTAGCGGGGAGGACACCGGGGAGCTGTTTTTT. Its translation: CSPLSGEDTGELFF.

Of note for this clonotype: One end of the junction is discordant with germline, which a read error may explain. This chain uses TRBV4-1 with TRBJ1-4; 7 bases are shared with TRBD1. Germline-derived CDR1 and CDR2 are MGHRA and YSYEKL. The length of the CDR3 is 14 residues. CDR3: CASSPQGQVEKLFF. CDR3 nucleotide sequence: TGTGCCAGCAGCCCACAGGGGCAGGTGGAAAAACTGTTTTTT.

The chain uses TRBV7-9 and TRBJ2-3, with D tentatively TRBD1 or TRBD2 (5 bases each). Trimming pared 5 bases from V and 2 bases from J, leaving 23 bases between. The CDR3 consists of 18 residues. CDR1 and CDR2 (germline): SEHNR, FQNEAQ (reference sequence). CDR3 loop: CASSTSRGIRETTDTQYF. The CDR3, as DNA: TGTGCCAGCAGCACGAGCCGGGGCATCAGGGAAACCACAGATACGCAGTATTTT. Combining the CDR3 with reference TRBV7-9 and TRBJ2-3 gives the whole variable domain DTGVSQNPRHKITKRGQNVTFRCDPISEHNRLYWYRQTLGQGPEFLTYFQNEAQLEKSRLLSDRFSAERPKGSFSTLEIQRTEQGDSAMYLCASSTSRGIRETTDTQYFGPGTRLTVL.

This clonotype has only a few counts. The chain is built from TRBV27 and TRBJ1-1, with 9 positions matching TRBD1. With V trimmed by 4 bases and J by 5 bases, 14 bases remained unmatched. The CDR3 length is 17 residues. Germline CDR1 and CDR2: MNHEY and SMNVEV (reference sequence). The CDR3 sequence: CASSSEDRGLGETEAFF. The CDR3, as DNA: TGTGCCAGCAGTTCGGAGGACAGGGGTTTAGGGGAAACTGAAGCTTTCTTT.

This clonotype was observed a few times. The chain is built from TRBV11-3 and TRBJ2-1, with D perhaps being TRBD1 or TRBD2 (7 bases each). The V gene's germline CDR1 is SGHNT and CDR2 YENEEA. This CDR3 has 16 residues. The ends were cut back, 5 bases at V and 4 bases at J, with 18 bases in the middle. In nucleotides, the CDR3 is TGTGCCAGCAGCATAAGGAGCGGGACAGATTACAATGAGCAGTTCTTC. This sequence encodes CASSIRSGTDYNEQFF.

The CDR3 loop is CASSSRPGDSIGGYTF. The CDR3 DNA is TGTGCCAGCAGTTCCCGGCCCGGGGACTCCATCGGGGGCTACACCTTC. V and J are TRBV27 and TRBJ1-2, with a tentative D call TRBD1 (5 bases). The CDR3 consists of 16 residues. V dropped 4 bases and J dropped 8 bases, with 23 bases sitting between them. CDR1 MNHEY and CDR2 SMNVEV come from the germline V gene (reference sequence).

This rearrangement joins TRBV4-2 to TRBJ2-7; possibly TRBD1 for D (5 bases). Trimming cost V 0 bases and J 5 bases, with 14 bases left between them. This CDR3 contains 15 residues. From germline, CDR1 is LGHNA and CDR2 YNFKEQ. DNA of the CDR3: TGTGCCAGCAGCCAAGAGAGTCAGGGTAGCAACGAGCAGTACTTC. It translates to CASSQESQGSNEQYF.

This rearrangement joins TRBV6-6 to TRBJ2-3, with TRBD1 identical over 7 bases. Germline V gene lookup returns CDR1 MNHNY and CDR2 SVGAGI (reference sequence). The CDR3 length is 14 residues. Trimming at V came to 3 bases and at J to 4 bases, leaving 4 bases not matched to a gene. The chain's CDR3 is CASSYGRGSDTQYF. The CDR3 bases are TGTGCCAGCAGTTATGGCAGGGGGTCAGATACGCAGTATTTT.

This sequence joins TRBV7-2 and TRBJ1-1; D not resolved. The V end was cut by 1 base, the J end by 8 bases, with 11 bases between. Germline lookup yields CDR1 SGHTA and CDR2 FQGNSA. CDR3 length: 13 amino acids. The CDR3: CASSLVRQDEAFF. DNA of the CDR3: TGTGCCAGCAGCTTAGTAAGGCAGGACGAAGCTTTCTTT.

This chain joins TRBV6-2 or TRBV6-3 and TRBJ2-7; no clear D. The CDR3 covers 10 residues. V was clipped by 5 bases and J by 3 bases, with 2 bases between them. Germline V gene lookup returns CDR1 MNHEY and CDR2 SVGEGT. CDR3 residues: CASSNYEQYF. The CDR3 DNA reads TGTGCCAGCAGTAACTACGAGCAGTACTTC.

The V and J genes are TRBV27 and TRBJ2-7; the match to TRBD2 covers 7 bases. Germline V CDR1 and CDR2: MNHEY, SMNVEV (reference sequence). The J segment lost 6 bases and the V segment lost 3 bases, leaving 5 bases of the junction unmatched. The length of the CDR3 is 13 residues. The CDR3 region has the DNA TGTGCCAGCAGTTTCGGGGCTAGCGGCGAGCAGTACTTC. This translates into CASSFGASGEQYF.

The chain carries TRBV7-9 and TRBJ2-3; unclear D gene. The V gene's germline CDR1 is SEHNR and CDR2 FQNEAQ (reference sequence). This CDR3 is built from 14 residues. V shed 4 bases and J shed 2 bases, with 10 bases lying between them. In DNA, the CDR3 is TGTGCCAGCAGCTCCGAACGGTACACAGATACGCAGTATTTT. Translation: CASSSERYTDTQYF. Together with reference TRBV7-9 and TRBJ2-3, the CDR3 gives the full variable domain: DTGVSQNPRHKITKRGQNVTFRCDPISEHNRLYWYRQTLGQGPEFLTYFQNEAQLEKSRLLSDRFSAERPKGSFSTLEIQRTEQGDSAMYLCASSSERYTDTQYFGPGTRLTVL.

This clonotype turned up a few times. This chain joins TRBV28 and TRBJ2-5, with TRBD1 matching 9 bases. Losses at the gene ends were 6 bases for V and 4 bases for J; bases not matched to a gene: 6. Germline V CDR1 and CDR2: MDHEN, SYDVKM. CDR3 size: 14 residues. The CDR3 loop reads CASRSQGAPETQYF. DNA for the CDR3: TGTGCCAGCAGGTCACAGGGGGCCCCAGAGACCCAGTACTTC.

This clonotype was counted only a few times. The V call is TRBV4-1, the J call TRBJ2-5; tentative D call: TRBD1 (6 bases). The CDR3 loop spans 15 amino acids. Germline V gives CDR1 MGHRA, CDR2 YSYEKL. The V and J ends lost 3 bases and 2 bases respectively, with 13 bases between them. The CDR3 region has the DNA TGCGCCAGCAGCCAGGGGTGGGGACAACAAGAGACCCAGTACTTC. Translation: CASSQGWGQQETQYF.

This clonotype came up a few times. CDR3 region: CASSFGRDNEQFF. CDR3 DNA: TGTGCCAGCAGCTTTGGCAGGGACAATGAGCAGTTCTTC. V and J are TRBV7-6 and TRBJ2-1, with a tentative D call TRBD1 (5 bases). The germline gives CDR1 SGHVS, CDR2 FNYEAQ. The CDR3 spans 13 residues. V dropped 3 bases and J dropped 5 bases, with 8 bases sitting between them.